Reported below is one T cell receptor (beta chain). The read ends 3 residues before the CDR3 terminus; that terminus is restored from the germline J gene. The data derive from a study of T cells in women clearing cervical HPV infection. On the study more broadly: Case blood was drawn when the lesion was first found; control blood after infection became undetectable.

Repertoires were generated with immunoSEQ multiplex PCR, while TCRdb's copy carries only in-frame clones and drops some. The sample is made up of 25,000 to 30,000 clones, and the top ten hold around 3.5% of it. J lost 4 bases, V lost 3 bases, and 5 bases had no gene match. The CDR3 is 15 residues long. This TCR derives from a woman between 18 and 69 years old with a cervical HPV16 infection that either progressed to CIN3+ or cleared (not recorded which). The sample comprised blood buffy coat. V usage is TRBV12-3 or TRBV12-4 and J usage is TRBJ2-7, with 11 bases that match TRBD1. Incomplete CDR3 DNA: TGTGCCAGCAGTTTCGGACAGGGGGCGGTGTACGAG. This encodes CASSFGQGAVYE. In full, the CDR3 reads CASSFGQGAVYEQYF.